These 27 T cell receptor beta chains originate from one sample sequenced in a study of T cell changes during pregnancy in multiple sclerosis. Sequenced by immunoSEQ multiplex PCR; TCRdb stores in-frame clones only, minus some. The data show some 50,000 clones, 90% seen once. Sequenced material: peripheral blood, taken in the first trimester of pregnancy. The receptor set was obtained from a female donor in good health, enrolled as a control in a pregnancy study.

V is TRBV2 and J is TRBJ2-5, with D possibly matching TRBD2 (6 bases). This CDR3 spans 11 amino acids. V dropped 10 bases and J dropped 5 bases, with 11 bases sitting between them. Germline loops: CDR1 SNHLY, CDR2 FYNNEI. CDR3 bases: TGTGCCACCCCTGGGGGGGAGACCCAGTACTTC. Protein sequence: CATPGGETQYF.

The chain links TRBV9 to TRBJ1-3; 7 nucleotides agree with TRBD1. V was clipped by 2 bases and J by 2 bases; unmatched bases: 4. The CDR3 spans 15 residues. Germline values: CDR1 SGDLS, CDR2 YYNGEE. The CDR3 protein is CASSVFGQAGNTIYF. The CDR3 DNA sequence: TGTGCCAGCAGCGTTTTTGGACAGGCTGGAAACACCATATATTTT.

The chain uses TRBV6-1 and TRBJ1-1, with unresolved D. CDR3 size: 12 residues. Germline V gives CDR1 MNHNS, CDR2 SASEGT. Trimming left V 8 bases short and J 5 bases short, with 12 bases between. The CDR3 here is CASSDYPTEAFF. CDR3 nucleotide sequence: TGTGCCAGCTCAGATTACCCGACTGAAGCTTTCTTT.

The CDR3 loop is CASSLPLAAGGETQYF. CDR3 bases: TGTGCCAGCAGTTTGCCTTTAGCGGCCGGGGGGGAGACCCAGTACTTC. The rearrangement uses TRBV28 and TRBJ2-5; 7 bases are shared with TRBD2. The germline CDR1 and CDR2 sequences are MDHEN and SYDVKM. The CDR3 loop spans 16 amino acids. The trim removed 3 bases at V and 5 bases at J, leaving 12 bases unmatched.

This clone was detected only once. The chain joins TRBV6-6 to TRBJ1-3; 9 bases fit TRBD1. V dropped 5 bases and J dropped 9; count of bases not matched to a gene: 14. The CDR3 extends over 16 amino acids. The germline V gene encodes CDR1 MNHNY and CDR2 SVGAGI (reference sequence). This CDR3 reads CASSKTQGAEGVTIYF. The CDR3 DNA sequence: TGTGCCAGCAGTAAAACACAGGGGGCCGAAGGGGTCACCATATATTTT.

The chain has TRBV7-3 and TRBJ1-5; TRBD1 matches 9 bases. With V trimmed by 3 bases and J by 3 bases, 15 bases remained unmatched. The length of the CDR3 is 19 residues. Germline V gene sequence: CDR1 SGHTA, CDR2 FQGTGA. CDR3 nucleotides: TGTGCCAGCAGCTTCGGACAGGGACAGGGCAAAAAGAACAATCAGCCCCAGCATTTT. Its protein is CASSFGQGQGKKNNQPQHF.

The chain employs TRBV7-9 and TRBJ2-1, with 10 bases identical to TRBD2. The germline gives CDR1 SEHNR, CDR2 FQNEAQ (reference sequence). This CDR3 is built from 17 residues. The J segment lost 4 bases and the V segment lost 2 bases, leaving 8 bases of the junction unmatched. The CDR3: CASSLWASGGEYNEQFF. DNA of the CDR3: TGTGCCAGCAGCTTATGGGCTAGCGGGGGAGAATACAATGAGCAGTTCTTC.

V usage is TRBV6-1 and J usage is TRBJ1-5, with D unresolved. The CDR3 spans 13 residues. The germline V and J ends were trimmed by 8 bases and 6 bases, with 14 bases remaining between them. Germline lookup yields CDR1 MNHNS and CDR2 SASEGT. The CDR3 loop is CASSPIRGQPQHF. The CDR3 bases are TGTGCCAGCTCACCCATCAGAGGTCAGCCCCAGCATTTT.

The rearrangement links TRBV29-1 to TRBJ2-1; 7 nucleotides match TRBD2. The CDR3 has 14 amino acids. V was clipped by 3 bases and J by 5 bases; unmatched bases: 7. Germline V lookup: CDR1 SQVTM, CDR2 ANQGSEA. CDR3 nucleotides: TGCAGCGTTGAGTTTGGGCTAGCGGACAATGAGCAGTTCTTC. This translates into CSVEFGLADNEQFF.

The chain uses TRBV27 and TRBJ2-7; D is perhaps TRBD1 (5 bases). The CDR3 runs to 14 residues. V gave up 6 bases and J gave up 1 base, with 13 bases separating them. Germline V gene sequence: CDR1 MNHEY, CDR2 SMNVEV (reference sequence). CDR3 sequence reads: CASSLGRGSYEQYF. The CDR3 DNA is TGTGCCAGCAGCCTAGGTAGGGGTTCCTACGAGCAGTACTTC.

CDR3 amino acids: CASGQGGYNSPLHF. The CDR3 DNA follows: TGCGCCAGCGGGCAGGGCGGCTATAATTCACCCCTCCACTTT. The J gene is TRBJ1-6, the V gene TRBV10-2; tentative D call: TRBD1 (5 bases). V lost 8 bases, J lost 3 bases, and 11 bases lay in between. The CDR3 runs 14 residues. CDR1 and CDR2 from the germline V gene are WSHSY and SAAADI.

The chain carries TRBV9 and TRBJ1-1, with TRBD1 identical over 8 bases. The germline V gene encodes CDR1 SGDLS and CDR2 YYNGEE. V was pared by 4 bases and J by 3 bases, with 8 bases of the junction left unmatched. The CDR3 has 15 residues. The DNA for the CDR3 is TGTGCCAGCAGCTCTTCAACAGGGGGGGACACTGAAGCTTTCTTT. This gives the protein CASSSSTGGDTEAFF.

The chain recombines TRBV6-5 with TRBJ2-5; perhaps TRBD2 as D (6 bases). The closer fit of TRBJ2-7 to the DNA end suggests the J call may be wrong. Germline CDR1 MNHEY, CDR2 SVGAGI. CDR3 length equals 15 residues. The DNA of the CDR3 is TGTGCCAGCAGTACAATACTAGCCGGTCCCTACGAGCAGTACTTC. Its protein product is CASSTILAGPYEQYF.

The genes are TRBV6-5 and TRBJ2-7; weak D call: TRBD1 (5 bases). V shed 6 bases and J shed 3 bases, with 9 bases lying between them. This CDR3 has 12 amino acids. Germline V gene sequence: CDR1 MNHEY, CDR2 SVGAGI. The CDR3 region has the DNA TGTGCCAGCAGGACACAGGTCTACGAGCAGTACTTC. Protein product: CASRTQVYEQYF.

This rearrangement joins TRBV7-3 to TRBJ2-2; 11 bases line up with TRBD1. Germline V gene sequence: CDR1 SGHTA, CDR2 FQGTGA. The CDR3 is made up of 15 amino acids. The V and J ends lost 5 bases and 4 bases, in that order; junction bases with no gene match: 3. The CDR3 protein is CASSRDRGGTGELFF. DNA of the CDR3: TGTGCCAGCAGCCGGGACAGGGGGGGCACCGGGGAGCTGTTTTTT. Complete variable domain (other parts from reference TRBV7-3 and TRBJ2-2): GAGVSQTPSNKVTEKGKYVELRCDPISGHTALYWYRQSLGQGPEFLIYFQGTGAADDSGLPNDRFFAVRPEGSVSTLKIQRTERGDSAVYLCASSRDRGGTGELFFGEGSRLTVL.

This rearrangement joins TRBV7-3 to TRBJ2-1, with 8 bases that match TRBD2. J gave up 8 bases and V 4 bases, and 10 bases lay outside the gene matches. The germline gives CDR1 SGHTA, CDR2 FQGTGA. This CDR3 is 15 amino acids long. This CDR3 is CASSWGTSLSHEQFF. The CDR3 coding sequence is TGTGCCAGCAGCTGGGGGACTAGTTTATCCCATGAGCAGTTCTTC.

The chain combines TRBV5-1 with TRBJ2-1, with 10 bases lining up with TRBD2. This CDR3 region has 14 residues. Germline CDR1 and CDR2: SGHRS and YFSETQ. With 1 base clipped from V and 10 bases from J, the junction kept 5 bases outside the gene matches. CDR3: CASSLSGGDREQFF. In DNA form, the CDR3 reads TGCGCCAGCAGCTTGAGCGGGGGGGACAGGGAGCAGTTCTTC.

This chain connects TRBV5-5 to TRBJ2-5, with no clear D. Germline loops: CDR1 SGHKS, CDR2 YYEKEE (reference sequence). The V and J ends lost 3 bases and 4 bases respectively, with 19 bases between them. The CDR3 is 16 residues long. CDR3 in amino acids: CASSSHTDLRVETQYF. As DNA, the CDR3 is TGTGCCAGCAGCTCCCACACCGATCTCCGTGTAGAGACCCAGTACTTC.

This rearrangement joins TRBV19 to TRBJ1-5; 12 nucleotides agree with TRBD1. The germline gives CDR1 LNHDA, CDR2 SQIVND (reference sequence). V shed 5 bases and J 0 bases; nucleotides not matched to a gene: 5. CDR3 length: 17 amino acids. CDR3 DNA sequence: TGTGCCAGTAGTTTCGGGACAGGGGGCTATAGCAATCAGCCCCAGCATTTT. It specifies CASSFGTGGYSNQPQHF.

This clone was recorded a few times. This CDR3 reads CASSDGGSVNEQFF. The CDR3 nucleotides read TGCGCCAGCAGTGATGGGGGGTCAGTCAATGAGCAGTTCTTC. The gene calls are TRBV10-1 and TRBJ2-1, with D maybe TRBD2 (6 bases). Trimming left V 3 bases short and J 6 bases short, with 12 bases between. Germline V gene data show CDR1 as WNHNN and CDR2 as SYGVQD (reference sequence). This CDR3 is 14 amino acids long.

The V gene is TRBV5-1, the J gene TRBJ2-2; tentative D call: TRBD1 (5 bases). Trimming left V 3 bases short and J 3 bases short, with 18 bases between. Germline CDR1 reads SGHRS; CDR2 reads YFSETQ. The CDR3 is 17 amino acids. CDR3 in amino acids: CASSSLFDSVYTGELFF. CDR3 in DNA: TGCGCCAGCAGCTCCCTCTTCGACAGCGTTTACACCGGGGAGCTGTTTTTT.

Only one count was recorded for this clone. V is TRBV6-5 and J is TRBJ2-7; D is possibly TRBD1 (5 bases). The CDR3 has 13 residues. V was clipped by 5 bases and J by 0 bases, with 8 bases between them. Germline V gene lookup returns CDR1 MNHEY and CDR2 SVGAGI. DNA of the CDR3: TGTGCCAGCAGTAGACAGAGCTCCTACGAGCAGTACTTC. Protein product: CASSRQSSYEQYF.

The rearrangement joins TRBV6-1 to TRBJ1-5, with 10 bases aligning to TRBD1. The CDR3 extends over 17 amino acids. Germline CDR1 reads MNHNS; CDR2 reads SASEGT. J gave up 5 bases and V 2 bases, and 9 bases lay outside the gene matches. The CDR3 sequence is CASSESLGTGVYQPQHF. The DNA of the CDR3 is TGTGCCAGCAGTGAAAGTCTTGGGACAGGGGTATATCAGCCCCAGCATTTT.

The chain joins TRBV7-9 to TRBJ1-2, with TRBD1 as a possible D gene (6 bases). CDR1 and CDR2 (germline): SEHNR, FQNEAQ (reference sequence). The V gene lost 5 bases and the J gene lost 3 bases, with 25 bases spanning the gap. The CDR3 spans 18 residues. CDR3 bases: TGTGCCAGCAGCCTCCTAACACCGACAGGCTATTCGGACTATGGCTACACCTTC. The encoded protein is CASSLLTPTGYSDYGYTF.

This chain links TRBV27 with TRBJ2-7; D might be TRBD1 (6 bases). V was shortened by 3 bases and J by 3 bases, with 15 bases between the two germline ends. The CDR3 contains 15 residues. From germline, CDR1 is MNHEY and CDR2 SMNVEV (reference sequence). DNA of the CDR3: TGTGCCAGCAGTTTTAAACAGGGCCACTTCTACGAGCAGTACTTC. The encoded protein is CASSFKQGHFYEQYF.

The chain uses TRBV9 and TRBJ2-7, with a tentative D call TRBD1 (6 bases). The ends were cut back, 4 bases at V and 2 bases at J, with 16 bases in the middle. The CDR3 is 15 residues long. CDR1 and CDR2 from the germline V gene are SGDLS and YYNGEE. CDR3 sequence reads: CASSPNRDTTYEQYF. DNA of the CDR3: TGTGCCAGCAGCCCAAACCGGGACACCACCTACGAGCAGTACTTC.

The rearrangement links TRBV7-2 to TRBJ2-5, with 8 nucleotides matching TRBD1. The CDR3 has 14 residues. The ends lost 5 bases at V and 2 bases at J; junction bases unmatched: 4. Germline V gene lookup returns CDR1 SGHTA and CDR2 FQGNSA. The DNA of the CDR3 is TGTGCCAGCAGCGCCGACAGGGGTCAAGAGACCCAGTACTTC. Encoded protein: CASSADRGQETQYF.